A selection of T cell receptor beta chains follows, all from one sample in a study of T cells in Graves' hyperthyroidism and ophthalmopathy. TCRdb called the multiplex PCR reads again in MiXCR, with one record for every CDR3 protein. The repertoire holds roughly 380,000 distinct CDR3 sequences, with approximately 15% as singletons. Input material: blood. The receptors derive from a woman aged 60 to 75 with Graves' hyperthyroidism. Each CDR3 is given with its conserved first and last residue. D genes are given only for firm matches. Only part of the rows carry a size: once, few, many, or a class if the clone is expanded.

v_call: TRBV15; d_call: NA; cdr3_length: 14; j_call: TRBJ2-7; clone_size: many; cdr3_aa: CATSRDKASYEQYF; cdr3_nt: TGTGCCACCAGCAGAGATAAAGCAAGCTACGAGCAGTACTTC
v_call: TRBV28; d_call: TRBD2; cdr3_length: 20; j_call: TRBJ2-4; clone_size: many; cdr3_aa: CASSGSLGGGGQVAKNIQYF; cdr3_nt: TGTGCCAGCAGTGGGTCTCTCGGGGGCGGGGGGCAAGTGGCCAAAAACATTCAGTACTTC
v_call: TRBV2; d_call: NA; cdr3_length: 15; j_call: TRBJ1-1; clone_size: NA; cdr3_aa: CASSYSGQANTEAFF; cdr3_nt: TGTGCCAGCAGTTACTCAGGTCAGGCGAACACTGAAGCTTTCTTT
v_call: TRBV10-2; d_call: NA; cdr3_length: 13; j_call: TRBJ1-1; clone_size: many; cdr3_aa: CASRERLGTEAFF; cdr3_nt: TGCGCCAGCCGAGAACGCCTGGGCACTGAAGCTTTCTTT
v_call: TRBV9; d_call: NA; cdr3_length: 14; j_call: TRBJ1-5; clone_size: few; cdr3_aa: CASSRDGFNQPQHF; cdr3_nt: TGTGCCAGCAGCCGGGACGGGTTCAATCAGCCCCAGCATTTT
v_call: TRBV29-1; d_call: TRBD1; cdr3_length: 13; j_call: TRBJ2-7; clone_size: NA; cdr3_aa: CSVEGAGFYEQYF; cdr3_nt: TGCAGCGTCGAGGGGGCAGGATTCTACGAGCAGTACTTC
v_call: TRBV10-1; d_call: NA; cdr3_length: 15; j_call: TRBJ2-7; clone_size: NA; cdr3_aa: CASSESLGRDHEQYF; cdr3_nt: TGCGCCAGCAGTGAGTCTCTGGGCAGGGACCACGAGCAGTACTTC
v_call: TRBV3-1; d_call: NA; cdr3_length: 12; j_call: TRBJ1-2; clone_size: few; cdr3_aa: CASSPHGVGYTF; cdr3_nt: TGTGCCAGCAGCCCCCACGGTGTTGGCTACACCTTC
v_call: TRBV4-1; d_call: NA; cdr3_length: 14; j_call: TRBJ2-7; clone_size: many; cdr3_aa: CASSQKEGTYEQYF; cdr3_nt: TGCGCCAGCAGCCAAAAAGAGGGGACCTACGAGCAGTACTTC
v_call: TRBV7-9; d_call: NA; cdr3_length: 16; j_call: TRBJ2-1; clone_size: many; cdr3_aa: CASSLERRGYDFEQFF; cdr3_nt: TGTGCCAGCAGCTTAGAGAGGAGGGGCTACGACTTCGAGCAGTTCTTC
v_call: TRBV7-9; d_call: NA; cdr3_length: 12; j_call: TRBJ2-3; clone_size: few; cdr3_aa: CASSPIADTQYF; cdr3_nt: TGTGCCAGCAGCCCAATTGCAGATACGCAGTATTTT
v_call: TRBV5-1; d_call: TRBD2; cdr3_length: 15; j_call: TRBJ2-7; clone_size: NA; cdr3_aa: CASSGTAGAGYEQYF; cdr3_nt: TGCGCCAGCAGCGGAACAGCGGGAGCTGGATACGAGCAGTACTTC
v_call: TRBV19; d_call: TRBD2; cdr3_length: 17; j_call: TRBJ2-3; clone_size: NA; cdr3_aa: CASSIDPGLANTDTQYF; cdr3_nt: TGTGCCAGTAGTATAGACCCCGGACTAGCGAACACAGATACGCAGTATTTT
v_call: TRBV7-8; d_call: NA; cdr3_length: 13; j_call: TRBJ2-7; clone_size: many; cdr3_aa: CASKSGFSYEQYF; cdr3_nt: TGTGCCAGCAAAAGCGGGTTCTCCTACGAGCAGTACTTC
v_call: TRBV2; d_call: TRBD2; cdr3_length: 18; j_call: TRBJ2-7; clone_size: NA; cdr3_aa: CASSPLGPGLASGYEQYF; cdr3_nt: TGTGCCAGCTCACCACTCGGGCCGGGACTAGCCTCCGGCTACGAGCAGTACTTC
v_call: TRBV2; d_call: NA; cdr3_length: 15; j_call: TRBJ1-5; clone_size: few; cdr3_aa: CASSPLEYSNQPQHF; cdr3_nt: TGCGCCAGCAGCCCGCTGGAGTATAGCAATCAGCCCCAGCATTTT
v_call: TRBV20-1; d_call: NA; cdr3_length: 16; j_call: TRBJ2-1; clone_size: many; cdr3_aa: CSARSSSLPPYNEQFF; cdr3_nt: TGCAGTGCTAGGAGTTCTAGCCTTCCACCCTACAATGAGCAGTTCTTC
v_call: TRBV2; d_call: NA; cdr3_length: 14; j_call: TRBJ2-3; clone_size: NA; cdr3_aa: CASSELRGKDTQYF; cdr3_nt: TGTGCCAGCAGTGAACTACGGGGGAAAGATACGCAGTATTTT
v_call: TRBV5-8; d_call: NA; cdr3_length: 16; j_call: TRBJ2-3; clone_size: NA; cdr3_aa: CASSLVGTRGPDTQYF; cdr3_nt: TGTGCCAGCAGCTTGGTCGGGACTCGGGGGCCAGATACGCAGTATTTT
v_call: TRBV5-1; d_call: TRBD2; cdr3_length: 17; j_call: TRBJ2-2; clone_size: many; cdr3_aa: CASSLGWSGSSTGELFF; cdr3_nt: TGCGCCAGCAGCTTGGGTTGGAGCGGGAGTAGCACCGGGGAGCTGTTTTTT
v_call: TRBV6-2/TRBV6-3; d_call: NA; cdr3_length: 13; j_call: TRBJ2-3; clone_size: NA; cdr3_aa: CASTPPDSCTQYF; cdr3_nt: TGTGCCAGCACCCCTCCGGATAGCTGTACGCAGTATTTT
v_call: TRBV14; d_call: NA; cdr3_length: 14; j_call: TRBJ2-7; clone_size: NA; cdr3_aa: CASSQRGVSYEQYF; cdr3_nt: TGTGCCAGCAGCCAACGAGGAGTGAGCTACGAGCAGTACTTC
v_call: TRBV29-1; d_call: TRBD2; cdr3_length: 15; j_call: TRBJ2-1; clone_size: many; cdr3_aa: CSVEPSGRVRNEQFF; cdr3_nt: TGCAGCGTTGAGCCTAGCGGGAGGGTTAGGAATGAGCAGTTCTTC
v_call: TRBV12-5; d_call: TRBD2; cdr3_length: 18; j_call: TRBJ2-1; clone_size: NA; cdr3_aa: CASGLATLAGGPLSEQFF; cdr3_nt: TGTGCTAGTGGTTTGGCGACACTAGCGGGAGGGCCCCTCAGTGAGCAGTTCTTC
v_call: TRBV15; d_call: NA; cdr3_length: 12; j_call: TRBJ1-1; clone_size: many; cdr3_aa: CATSKVNTEAFF; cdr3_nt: TGTGCCACCAGCAAGGTTAACACTGAAGCTTTCTTT
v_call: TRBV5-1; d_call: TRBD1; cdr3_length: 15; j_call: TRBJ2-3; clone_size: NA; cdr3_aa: CASSAGTGRDDTQYF; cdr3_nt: TGCGCCAGCAGCGCCGGGACAGGGAGGGACGATACGCAGTATTTT
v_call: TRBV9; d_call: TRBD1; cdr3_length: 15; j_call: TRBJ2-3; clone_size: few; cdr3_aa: CASSFRTGRTDTQYF; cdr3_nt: TGTGCCAGCAGCTTCCGGACAGGGAGAACAGATACGCAGTATTTT
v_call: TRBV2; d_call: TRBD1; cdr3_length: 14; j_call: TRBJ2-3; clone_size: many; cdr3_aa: CASRGDRSTDTQYF; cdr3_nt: TGTGCCAGCAGGGGGGACAGAAGCACAGATACGCAGTATTTT
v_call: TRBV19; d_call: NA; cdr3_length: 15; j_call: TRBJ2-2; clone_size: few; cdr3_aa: CASSAHGMKPGELFF; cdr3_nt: TGTGCCAGTAGTGCTCATGGCATGAAACCCGGGGAGCTGTTTTTT
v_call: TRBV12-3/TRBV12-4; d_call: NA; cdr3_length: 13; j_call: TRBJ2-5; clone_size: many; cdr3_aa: CASSSTGQETQYF; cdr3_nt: TGTGCCAGCAGTTCGACGGGGCAAGAGACCCAGTACTTC
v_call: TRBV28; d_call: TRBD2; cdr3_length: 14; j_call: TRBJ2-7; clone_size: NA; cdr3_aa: CASSRTSGGDEQYF; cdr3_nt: TGTGCCAGCAGTCGGACTAGCGGGGGCGACGAGCAGTACTTC
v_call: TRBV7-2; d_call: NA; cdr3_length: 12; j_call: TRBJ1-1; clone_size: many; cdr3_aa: CASSLRGTQAFF; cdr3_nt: TGTGCCAGCAGCTTACGCGGGACGCAAGCTTTCTTT
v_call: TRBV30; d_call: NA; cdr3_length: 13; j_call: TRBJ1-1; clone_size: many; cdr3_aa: CAWSPTRNTEAFF; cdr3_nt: TGTGCCTGGAGTCCAACACGGAACACTGAAGCTTTCTTT
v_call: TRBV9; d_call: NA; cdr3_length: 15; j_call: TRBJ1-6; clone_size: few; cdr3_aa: CASSPPGDSNSPLHF; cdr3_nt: TGTGCCAGCAGCCCCCCCGGGGATAGTAATTCACCCCTCCACTTT
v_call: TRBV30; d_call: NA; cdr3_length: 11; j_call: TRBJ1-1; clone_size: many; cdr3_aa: CAWSAQVEAFF; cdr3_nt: TGTGCCTGGAGTGCCCAGGTTGAAGCTTTCTTT
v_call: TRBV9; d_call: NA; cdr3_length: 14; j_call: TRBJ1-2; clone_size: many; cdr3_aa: CASSVTDTSYGYTF; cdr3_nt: TGTGCCAGCAGCGTGACAGACACCAGCTATGGCTACACCTTC
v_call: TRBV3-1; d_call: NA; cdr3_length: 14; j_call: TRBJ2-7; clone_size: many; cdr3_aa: CASSLKGAGDEQYF; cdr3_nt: TGTGCCAGCAGCTTGAAGGGAGCAGGGGACGAGCAGTACTTC
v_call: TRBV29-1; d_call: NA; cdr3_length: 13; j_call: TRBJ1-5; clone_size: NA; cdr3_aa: CSVGRDLNQPQHF; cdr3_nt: TGCAGCGTTGGCAGGGATCTCAATCAGCCCCAGCATTTT
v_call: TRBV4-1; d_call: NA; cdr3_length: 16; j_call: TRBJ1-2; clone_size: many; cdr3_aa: CASSLPLTGPRYGYTF; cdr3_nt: TGCGCCAGCAGCCTCCCACTGACAGGCCCTAGGTATGGCTACACCTTC
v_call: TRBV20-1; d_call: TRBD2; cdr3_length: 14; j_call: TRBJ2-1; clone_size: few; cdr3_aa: CGIEQAGAYYEQFF; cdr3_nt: TGCGGGATAGAACAAGCGGGAGCTTATTATGAGCAGTTCTTC
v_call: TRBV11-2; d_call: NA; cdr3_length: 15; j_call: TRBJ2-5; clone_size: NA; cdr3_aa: CASSLARGQREAQYF; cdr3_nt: TGTGCCAGCAGCTTAGCTAGGGGGCAGAGGGAGGCCCAGTACTTC
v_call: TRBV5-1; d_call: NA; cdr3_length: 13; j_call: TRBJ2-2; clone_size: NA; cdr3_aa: CASSAEGTGELFF; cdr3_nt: TGCGCCAGCAGCGCAGAGGGCACCGGGGAGCTGTTTTTT
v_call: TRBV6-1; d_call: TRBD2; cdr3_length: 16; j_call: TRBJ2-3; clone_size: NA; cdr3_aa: CASTPRWSGGTDTQYF; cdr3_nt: TGTGCCAGCACCCCCCGCTGGAGCGGGGGCACAGATACGCAGTATTTT
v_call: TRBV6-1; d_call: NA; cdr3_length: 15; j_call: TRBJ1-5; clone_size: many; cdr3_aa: CASSESTGMYQPQHF; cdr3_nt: TGTGCCAGCAGTGAATCTACAGGGATGTACCAGCCCCAGCATTTT
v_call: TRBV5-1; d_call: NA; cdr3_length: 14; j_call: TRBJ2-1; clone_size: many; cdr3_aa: CASSLGPTYSEQFF; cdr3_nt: TGCGCCAGCAGCTTGGGACCCACCTACAGTGAGCAGTTCTTC
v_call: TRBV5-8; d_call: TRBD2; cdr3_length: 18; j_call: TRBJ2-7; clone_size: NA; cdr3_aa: CASSGSGQGTSGRYEQYF; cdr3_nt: TGTGCCAGCAGCGGTTCGGGACAGGGGACTAGCGGGCGCTACGAGCAGTACTTC
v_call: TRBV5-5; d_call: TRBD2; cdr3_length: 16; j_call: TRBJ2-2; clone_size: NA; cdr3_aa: CASSWASGRALGELFF; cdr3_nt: TGTGCCAGCAGCTGGGCTAGCGGGAGGGCCCTCGGGGAGCTGTTTTTT
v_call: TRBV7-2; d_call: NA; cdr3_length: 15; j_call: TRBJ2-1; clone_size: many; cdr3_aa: CASSFRTRFYNEQFF; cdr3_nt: TGTGCCAGCAGCTTCAGGACACGATTCTACAATGAGCAGTTCTTC
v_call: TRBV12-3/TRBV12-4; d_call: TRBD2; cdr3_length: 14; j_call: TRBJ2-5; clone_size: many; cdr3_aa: CASSRSSGGRAQYF; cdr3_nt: TGTGCCAGCAGTCGATCTAGCGGCGGGAGGGCCCAGTACTTC
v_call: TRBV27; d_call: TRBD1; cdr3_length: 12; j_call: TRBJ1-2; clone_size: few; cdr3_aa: CASSTTGGGYTF; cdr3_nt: TGTGCCAGCAGTACCACAGGGGGTGGCTACACCTTC
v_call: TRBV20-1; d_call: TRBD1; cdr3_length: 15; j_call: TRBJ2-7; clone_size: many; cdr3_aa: CSARTAGTARWEQYF; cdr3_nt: TGCAGTGCTAGGACGGCCGGGACAGCTAGGTGGGAGCAGTACTTC